The clone carrying this TCR beta chain was recorded only once. CDR3 size: 16 residues. CDR1 is SGHRS, CDR2 YFSETQ, per germline. With 0 bases removed from V and 4 bases from J, the gap between germline ends came to 11 bases. This sample was included in a study of T cells in localized non-small cell lung cancer. Here immunoSEQ multiplex PCR was the method, and the copy in TCRdb shows in-frame clones only, minus some. Here the sample spans tens of thousands of clones, 85% to 95% being singletons. The sample in question was peripheral blood, obtained before any cancer treatment. The source is a woman aged 35 to 70 with stage I lung adenocarcinoma. The rearrangement joins TRBV5-1 to TRBJ2-6; perhaps TRBD1 as D (6 bases). This CDR3 is CASSLANRAGANVLTF. The CDR3 DNA reads TGCGCCAGCAGCTTGGCGAACAGGGCCGGGGCCAACGTCCTGACTTTC.